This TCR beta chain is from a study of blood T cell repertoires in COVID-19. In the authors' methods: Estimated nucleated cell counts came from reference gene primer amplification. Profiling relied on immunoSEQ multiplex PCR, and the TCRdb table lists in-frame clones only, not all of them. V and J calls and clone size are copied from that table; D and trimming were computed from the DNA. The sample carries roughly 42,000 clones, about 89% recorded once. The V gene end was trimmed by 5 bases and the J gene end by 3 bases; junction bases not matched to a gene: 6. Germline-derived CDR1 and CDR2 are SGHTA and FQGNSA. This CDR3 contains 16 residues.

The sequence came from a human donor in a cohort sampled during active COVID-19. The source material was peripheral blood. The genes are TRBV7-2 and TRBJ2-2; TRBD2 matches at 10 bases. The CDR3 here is CASSPRTSGHTGELFF. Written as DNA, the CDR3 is TGTGCCAGCAGCCCCCGGACTAGCGGACACACCGGGGAGCTGTTTTTT.